The clone carrying this T cell receptor beta chain was counted ten times or more. The antigen is not known. The study recruited hyperthyroidism patients aged 18 to 65 who were newly diagnosed, under 2 months' duration. The authors diagnosed from clinical symptoms, serum thyroxine, TRAb, thyroid ultrasound and orbital computed tomography. J was trimmed by 11 bases and V by 10 bases; bases with no gene match: 9. The CDR3 has 13 residues. This record belongs to a study of Graves' ophthalmopathy and Graves' hyperthyroidism. Study-level findings and limits: In separating ophthalmopathy from stable hyperthyroidism, a 13-signature model achieved roughly 90% sensitivity and nearly 84% specificity. Most expanded clonotypes from thyroid (those above 0.001 frequency) were also found in blood.

The study amplified TCR beta CDR3 regions using RNA transcripts. RT-PCR in the first round used HTBI primers; a second-round multiplex PCR followed. One entry per CDR3 protein results from TCRdb running MiXCR on the multiplex PCR reads. This sample has around 520,000 distinct CDR3 sequences, with 39% found just once. Sequenced: peripheral blood or thyroid tissue (not recorded which). The TCR comes from an adult man with Graves' hyperthyroidism. This sequence joins TRBV12-3 or TRBV12-4 and TRBJ1-6; 9 nucleotides align to TRBD1. CDR3 protein: CATGTGFATPLHF. CDR3 coding DNA: TGTGCCACAGGGACAGGGTTCGCGACACCCCTCCACTTT.